This T cell receptor beta chain was identified during a study of T and B cells in COVID-19 patients. Study-level background: COVID-19 patients gave peripheral blood either during active infection or after recovery.

Study-wide results and limits: Sorted SARS-CoV-2-responsive or tetramer+ T cells and CD4+, regulatory and CD8+ subsets were not yet sequenced. Patients with COVID-19 reportedly showed strongly skewed T cell receptor beta variable and joining gene usage.

Concerning this clonotype itself: Its antigen is unidentified.

The V end lost 2 bases, the J end lost 5 bases, and 12 bases lay between the germline ends. This CDR3 is built from 15 residues. The V gene's germline CDR1 is SGHNT and CDR2 YENEEA. TRB rearrangements were amplified by multiplex PCR with BIOMED2 TRB-A/B primers. TCRdb passed the multiplex PCR reads through MiXCR, listing each CDR3 protein once. The sample carries some 15,000 distinct CDR3 sequences, roughly 29% recorded once. Each TRB amplification used roughly 250-550 ng of genomic DNA from blood. Material for sequencing was blood. The TCR comes from a human donor who had recovered from COVID-19. This sequence joins TRBV11-3 and TRBJ2-2, with unresolved D. The CDR3 loop is CASSLRWVETGELFF. CDR3 nucleotides: TGTGCCAGCAGCTTACGTTGGGTTGAAACCGGGGAGCTGTTTTTT.